The 15 T cell receptor beta chains presented below share a single source sample, sequenced in a study of identical twins. TCRdb reprocessed the 5' RACE reads with MiXCR, giving one entry per CDR3 protein. Among 400,000 to 500,000 distinct CDR3 sequences listed, less than 20% were seen once. Sequencing was performed on naive T cells sorted from blood. These receptors were taken from a man in his fifties or sixties in good health.

A few counts support this clonotype. The genes are TRBV20-1 and TRBJ2-2, with 10 bases fitting TRBD2. The germline gives CDR1 DFQATT, CDR2 SNEGSKA (reference sequence). V was clipped by 5 bases and J by 8 bases; unmatched bases: 14. This CDR3 is built from 16 residues. DNA of the CDR3: TGCAGTGCTTCTCCCACTAGCGGGGCGCCTAGGGGGGAGCTGTTTTTT. Protein sequence: CSASPTSGAPRGELFF.

This clonotype has only a few counts. The genes are TRBV21-1 and TRBJ2-5; the table gives TRBD1 as D, unverified against the DNA. TRBV21-1 is an annotated pseudogene. The CDR3 sequence is 14 residues long. The CDR3 sequence is CASSNGQECETQYF. In DNA form, the CDR3 reads TGTGCCAGCAGCAATGGACAGGAATGCGAGACCCAGTACTTC.

This rearrangement joins TRBV7-2 to TRBJ1-5; TRBD1 matches at 7 bases. CDR3 length: 15 residues. The V gene's germline CDR1 is SGHTA and CDR2 FQGNSA. The junction had 3 bases not matched to a gene; V was cut back by 2 bases and J by 2 bases. The CDR3 loop is CASSLQGVGNQPQHF. As DNA, the CDR3 is TGTGCCAGCAGCTTACAGGGGGTTGGCAATCAGCCCCAGCATTTT.

The gene calls are TRBV30 and TRBJ2-1; 9 nucleotides agree with TRBD2. CDR3 length equals 14 residues. Germline V lookup: CDR1 GTSNPN, CDR2 SVGIG (reference sequence). With V trimmed by 5 bases and J by 2 bases, 4 bases remained unmatched. For the CDR3, the DNA is TGTGCCTGGGATCTAGCGGGAACCTACAATGAGCAGTTCTTC. Its translation is CAWDLAGTYNEQFF.

The J gene is TRBJ2-7, the V gene TRBV20-1; 11 nucleotides match TRBD1. The germline gives CDR1 DFQATT, CDR2 SNEGSKA (reference sequence). CDR3 length: 14 amino acids. V shed 3 bases and J 2 bases; nucleotides not matched to a gene: 3. CDR3 sequence (DNA): TGCAGTGCTAGGGGGACAGGGGGACCCTACGAGCAGTACTTC. As protein: CSARGTGGPYEQYF.

The sample holds many counts of this clonotype. The chain uses TRBV5-1 and TRBJ2-1; the D gene is possibly TRBD2 (7 bases). Per the germline V gene, CDR1 is SGHRS and CDR2 is YFSETQ. The CDR3 has 16 residues. V was pared by 0 bases and J by 2 bases, with 12 bases between. The CDR3 here is CASSLGGGAAYNEQFF. The CDR3 DNA sequence: TGCGCCAGCAGCTTGGGAGGGGGGGCTGCCTACAATGAGCAGTTCTTC.

The chain couples TRBV11-2 to TRBJ2-1; TRBD1 aligns across 11 bases. The CDR3 runs to 15 residues. Germline loops: CDR1 SGHAT, CDR2 FQNNGV. Germline trimming cut 5 bases from V and 5 bases from J; bases unmatched to any gene: 5. The CDR3 sequence: CASSPGQGENNEQFF. The CDR3 DNA reads as TGTGCCAGCAGCCCGGGACAGGGGGAAAACAATGAGCAGTTCTTC.

V is TRBV5-1 and J is TRBJ2-6, with D unresolved. The germline V gene encodes CDR1 SGHRS and CDR2 YFSETQ. V was cut by 0 bases and J by 2 bases, with 9 bases left in between. The CDR3 length is 16 residues. CDR3 sequence reads: CASSLVGSTGANVLTF. As DNA, the CDR3 is TGCGCCAGCAGCTTGGTGGGGTCAACTGGGGCCAACGTCCTGACTTTC.

This clonotype was seen at least ten times. V usage is TRBV28 and J usage is TRBJ2-5; D could derive from TRBD1 or TRBD2 (5 bases each). CDR3 length: 14 amino acids. Germline assignment: CDR1 MDHEN and CDR2 SYDVKM. Trimming removed 3 bases from V and 5 bases from J, with 13 bases in between. Written as DNA, the CDR3 is TGTGCCAGCAGTTTGGGGCGGGCCAGGGAGACCCAGTACTTC. Its protein product is CASSLGRARETQYF.

This clonotype was recorded a few times. The gene calls are TRBV5-1 and TRBJ1-5, with 11 bases fitting TRBD1. Germline V gives CDR1 SGHRS, CDR2 YFSETQ. Losses at the gene ends were 5 bases for V and 7 bases for J; bases not matched to a gene: 8. The CDR3 sequence is 15 residues long. CDR3 protein: CASSLPGQGVQPQHF. The CDR3 DNA is TGCGCCAGCAGTTTACCGGGACAGGGGGTACAGCCCCAGCATTTT.

The chain employs TRBV20-1 and TRBJ2-5; 7 nucleotides line up with TRBD1. This CDR3 has 12 amino acids. The ends lost 6 bases at V and 5 bases at J; junction bases unmatched: 6. Germline V gives CDR1 DFQATT, CDR2 SNEGSKA (reference sequence). CDR3: CSAAGQAETQYF. CDR3 sequence (DNA): TGCAGTGCAGCCGGACAGGCCGAGACCCAGTACTTC.

This clonotype occurred many times. This chain connects TRBV20-1 to TRBJ1-1; D call uncertain. Germline CDR1 and CDR2: DFQATT and SNEGSKA (reference sequence). This CDR3 comprises 14 residues. The V and J ends lost 6 bases and 6 bases respectively, with 20 bases between them. CDR3 sequence reads: CSAQTAAKGPEAFF. The CDR3 nucleotides read TGCAGTGCCCAGACGGCAGCCAAGGGCCCTGAAGCTTTCTTT.

The rearrangement links TRBV6-2 or TRBV6-3 to TRBJ2-1, with 9 nucleotides matching TRBD2. In germline, CDR1 is MNHEY, CDR2 SVGEGT. V was clipped by 6 bases and J by 0 bases; unmatched bases: 18. The CDR3 totals 20 residues. CDR3: CASRTERALAGTSSYNEQFF. The CDR3 DNA reads TGTGCCAGCAGAACGGAGAGGGCCCTAGCGGGGACGAGCTCCTACAATGAGCAGTTCTTC.

This clonotype occurred a few times. The chain combines TRBV5-1 with TRBJ1-4; unclear D gene. The CDR3 is 16 residues long. CDR1 and CDR2 from the germline V gene are SGHRS and YFSETQ. V was pared by 2 bases and J by 0 bases, with 11 bases between. This chain's CDR3 is CASSLWTGATNEKLFF. Here the CDR3 DNA reads TGCGCCAGCAGCTTATGGACGGGTGCAACTAATGAAAAACTGTTTTTT.

The chain links TRBV6-2 or TRBV6-3 to TRBJ2-1; D remains unclear. There are 14 residues in the CDR3. V lost 8 bases, J lost 2 bases, and 13 bases lay in between. CDR1 and CDR2 (germline): MNHEY, SVGEGT. The CDR3 nucleotides read TGTGCCAGCTCCTCCTCGCGGACCTACAATGAGCAGTTCTTC. Its protein is CASSSSRTYNEQFF.